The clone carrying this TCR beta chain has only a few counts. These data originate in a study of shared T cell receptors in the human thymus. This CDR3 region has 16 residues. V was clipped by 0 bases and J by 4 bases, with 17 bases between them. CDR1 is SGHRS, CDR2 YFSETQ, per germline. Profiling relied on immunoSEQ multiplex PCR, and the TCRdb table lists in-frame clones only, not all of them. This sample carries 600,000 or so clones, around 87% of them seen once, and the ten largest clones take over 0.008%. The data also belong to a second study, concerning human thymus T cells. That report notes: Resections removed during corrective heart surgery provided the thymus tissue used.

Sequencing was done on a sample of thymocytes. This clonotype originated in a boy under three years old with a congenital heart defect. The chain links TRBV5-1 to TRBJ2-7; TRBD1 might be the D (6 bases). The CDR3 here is CASSLAPRTVPYEQYF. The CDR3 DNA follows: TGCGCCAGCAGCTTGGCGCCTAGGACAGTACCATACGAGCAGTACTTC.